These 17 T cell receptor beta chains were sequenced from one sample in a study of T-cell reconstitution after alpha-beta-depleted transplantation in children. For TCRbeta, the library was prepared with unique molecular identifiers. TCRdb ran MiXCR on the PCR reads and lists one entry per CDR3 protein. The data show hundreds of thousands of distinct CDR3 sequences, 20% to 30% seen once. Sequencing was performed on PBMCs, mostly from graft donor cells, taken 360 days after TCRalphabeta/CD19-depleted stem cell transplant. The receptors here all came from a female patient aged 2-10 years who had a stem cell transplant for congenital amegakaryocytic thrombocytopenia, so the T cells may come from the graft donor.

The V and J genes are TRBV28 and TRBJ2-5, with 8 bases fitting TRBD1. CDR3 length: 15 residues. CDR1 MDHEN and CDR2 SYDVKM come from the germline V gene. Germline trimming cut 6 bases from V and 3 bases from J; bases unmatched to any gene: 9. The CDR3 protein is CASSRPGTGKETQYF. DNA for the CDR3: TGTGCCAGCAGCCGCCCCGGGACAGGAAAAGAGACCCAGTACTTC.

This clonotype was seen a few times. The genes are TRBV4-1 and TRBJ1-4; no clear D. This CDR3 comprises 14 residues. From germline, CDR1 is MGHRA and CDR2 YSYEKL. Between the trimmed V and J ends, which lost 1 base and 4 bases, there was a span of 7 bases. The CDR3 nucleotides are TGCGCCAGCAGCCAAGGTTGGGGTAATGAAAAACTGTTTTTT. Translating it yields CASSQGWGNEKLFF.

The CDR3 region is CATSPGTGVFNEKLFF. In DNA, the CDR3 is TGTGCCACCAGTCCCGGAACAGGGGTCTTTAATGAAAAACTGTTTTTT. This chain links TRBV24-1 with TRBJ1-4; TRBD1 matches at 7 bases. V trimming: 6 bases; J trimming: 4 bases; junction bases outside the gene matches: 10. CDR1 and CDR2 (germline): KGHDR, SFDVKD. The CDR3 has 16 amino acids.

The sample holds many counts of this clonotype. V usage is TRBV20-1 and J usage is TRBJ2-5; a possible D gene is TRBD2 (6 bases). The germline V gene encodes CDR1 DFQATT and CDR2 SNEGSKA (reference sequence). The CDR3 spans 12 residues. The CDR3 sequence: CSTRTNEETQYF. DNA for the CDR3: TGCAGCACCAGGACTAACGAAGAGACCCAGTACTTC.

J is TRBJ2-5 and V is TRBV20-1; 8 nucleotides align to TRBD2. The CDR3 sequence is 15 residues long. V shed 0 bases, J shed 5 bases, and the junction held 8 bases outside the gene matches. CDR1 is DFQATT and CDR2 is SNEGSKA in the germline V gene (reference sequence). DNA for the CDR3: TGCAGTGCTAGAGAGGCGGTAGCGGGAAGGGAGACCCAGTACTTC. Residues: CSAREAVAGRETQYF.

V usage is TRBV7-2 and J usage is TRBJ1-6, with TRBD1 as a possible D gene (5 bases). The CDR3 runs to 15 residues. Germline V lookup: CDR1 SGHTA, CDR2 FQGNSA. V was cut by 1 base and J by 5 bases, with 9 bases left in between. DNA of the CDR3: TGTGCCAGCAGCTTAGAGGGACCCAATAATTCACCCCTCCACTTT. This codes for CASSLEGPNNSPLHF.

This clonotype was seen only a few times. V is TRBV6-2 or TRBV6-3 and J is TRBJ2-7, with 9 positions matching TRBD2. The CDR3 is made up of 15 amino acids. Germline loops: CDR1 MNHEY, CDR2 SVGEGT. V gave up 6 bases and J gave up 1 base; unmatched junction bases: 7. The CDR3 is CASSPIAGVSYEQYF. The CDR3 DNA follows: TGTGCCAGCAGCCCAATAGCGGGAGTGTCCTACGAGCAGTACTTC.

This clonotype has just a few counts. The rearrangement links TRBV24-1 to TRBJ2-2, with D maybe TRBD1 (5 bases). The length of the CDR3 is 13 residues. Trimming cost V 3 bases and J 4 bases, with 5 bases left between them. Germline V gene sequence: CDR1 KGHDR, CDR2 SFDVKD. This chain's CDR3 is CATSDQGTGELFF. The CDR3 DNA sequence: TGTGCCACCAGTGATCAGGGCACCGGGGAGCTGTTTTTT.

V usage is TRBV28 and J usage is TRBJ2-7; D is possibly TRBD2 (6 bases). The CDR3 is made up of 12 amino acids. The V end was cut by 7 bases, the J end by 2 bases, with 9 bases between. Germline CDR1 is MDHEN and CDR2 is SYDVKM. The CDR3 is CASNGGAYEQYF. Written as DNA, the CDR3 is TGTGCCAGCAATGGCGGGGCCTACGAGCAGTACTTC.

In this sample, this clonotype turned up many times. The chain employs TRBV7-9 and TRBJ2-2; TRBD1 agrees at 9 bases. CDR1 and CDR2 (germline): SEHNR, FQNEAQ (reference sequence). J was trimmed by 5 bases and V by 5 bases; bases with no gene match: 9. The CDR3 is 16 residues long. For the CDR3, the DNA is TGTGCCAGCAGCACTCGCCGGGACAGGGCGACCGGGGAGCTGTTTTTT. Its translation: CASSTRRDRATGELFF.

The V call is TRBV7-2, the J call TRBJ1-2; the D is unclear. Deletions cut 1 base from V and 3 bases from J, with 9 bases between. The CDR3 covers 14 residues. Germline V gives CDR1 SGHTA, CDR2 FQGNSA. CDR3 DNA sequence: TGTGCCAGCAGCTTAGGACACCTCTACTATGGCTACACCTTC. Its translation: CASSLGHLYYGYTF.

On this clonotype itself: A single base separates this from a much larger clone, so it may be a read error. The J gene is TRBJ2-7, the V gene TRBV29-1; D may be TRBD1 or TRBD2 (5 bases each). The CDR3 runs to 16 residues. CDR1 is SQVTM and CDR2 is ANQGSEA in the germline V gene. In DNA form, the CDR3 reads TGCAGCGTTGAGGGGATCCGGGGCCCCAGCTCCTACGAGCATTACTTC. Translating it yields CSVEGIRGPSSYEHYF.

This chain joins TRBV20-1 and TRBJ2-3; 11 positions agree with TRBD2. Germline-derived CDR1 and CDR2 are DFQATT and SNEGSKA (reference sequence). The CDR3 contains 15 residues. J lost 3 bases, V lost 1 base, and 3 bases had no gene match. The CDR3 loop is CSARVRTSGTDTQYF. The CDR3 DNA reads TGCAGTGCTAGAGTTCGGACTAGCGGGACAGATACGCAGTATTTT.

V gene TRBV30 combines with J gene TRBJ2-1; possibly TRBD1 for D (6 bases). The CDR3 consists of 15 residues. V shed 0 bases and J shed 0 bases, with 9 bases lying between them. Germline CDR1 reads GTSNPN; CDR2 reads SVGIG (reference sequence). CDR3 nucleotides: TGTGCCTGGAGTGTTGGGGGCAGCTCCTACAATGAGCAGTTCTTC. This translates into CAWSVGGSSYNEQFF.

The gene calls are TRBV4-1 and TRBJ2-7; tentative D call: TRBD1 (5 bases). The CDR3 consists of 15 residues. V lost 1 base and J lost 6, with 16 bases in between. CDR1 and CDR2 from the germline V gene are MGHRA and YSYEKL. CDR3 region: CASSQGVFLGAEQYF. The CDR3 DNA reads as TGCGCCAGCAGCCAAGGCGTCTTTCTAGGGGCCGAGCAGTACTTC.

The V call is TRBV9, the J call TRBJ2-3; perhaps TRBD2 as D (5 bases). Looked up from germline, CDR1 is SGDLS and CDR2 is YYNGEE. This CDR3 region has 16 residues. V lost 0 bases and J 4 bases, leaving 15 bases between the germline ends. The CDR3 DNA reads as TGTGCCAGCAGCGTAGGCCTAGCTTCTAACGCAGATACGCAGTATTTT. Amino acid sequence: CASSVGLASNADTQYF.

This clonotype was counted at least ten times. J is TRBJ2-7 and V is TRBV29-1, with 7 bases aligning to TRBD1. The germline CDR1 and CDR2 sequences are SQVTM and ANQGSEA. V lost 1 base and J lost 1; bases outside the gene matches: 4. This CDR3 contains 14 residues. The CDR3 protein is CSVEGGQSSYEQYF. CDR3 nucleotide sequence: TGCAGCGTTGAAGGGGGACAGTCGTCCTACGAGCAGTACTTC.